This T cell receptor beta chain was documented in a study of T cell responses to AZD1222 COVID-19 vaccine. TCRdb's table, derived via immunoSEQ multiplex PCR, lists solely in-frame clones and lacks some. The sample contains tens of thousands of clones, 86% of which appear only once. The sample holds one count of this clone. This CDR3 has 14 amino acids. CDR1 MRHNA and CDR2 SNTAGT come from the germline V gene. Trimming at V came to 5 bases and at J to 8 bases, leaving 6 bases not matched to a gene. The receptor was derived from an adult in good health. The chain is built from TRBV6-4 and TRBJ1-4; TRBD1 matches 9 bases. Specimen: peripheral blood, collected on day 0 of AZD1222 vaccination. The CDR3 spells CASSPGQGSEKLFF. The CDR3 DNA follows: TGTGCCAGCAGTCCGGGACAGGGAAGCGAAAAACTGTTTTTT.